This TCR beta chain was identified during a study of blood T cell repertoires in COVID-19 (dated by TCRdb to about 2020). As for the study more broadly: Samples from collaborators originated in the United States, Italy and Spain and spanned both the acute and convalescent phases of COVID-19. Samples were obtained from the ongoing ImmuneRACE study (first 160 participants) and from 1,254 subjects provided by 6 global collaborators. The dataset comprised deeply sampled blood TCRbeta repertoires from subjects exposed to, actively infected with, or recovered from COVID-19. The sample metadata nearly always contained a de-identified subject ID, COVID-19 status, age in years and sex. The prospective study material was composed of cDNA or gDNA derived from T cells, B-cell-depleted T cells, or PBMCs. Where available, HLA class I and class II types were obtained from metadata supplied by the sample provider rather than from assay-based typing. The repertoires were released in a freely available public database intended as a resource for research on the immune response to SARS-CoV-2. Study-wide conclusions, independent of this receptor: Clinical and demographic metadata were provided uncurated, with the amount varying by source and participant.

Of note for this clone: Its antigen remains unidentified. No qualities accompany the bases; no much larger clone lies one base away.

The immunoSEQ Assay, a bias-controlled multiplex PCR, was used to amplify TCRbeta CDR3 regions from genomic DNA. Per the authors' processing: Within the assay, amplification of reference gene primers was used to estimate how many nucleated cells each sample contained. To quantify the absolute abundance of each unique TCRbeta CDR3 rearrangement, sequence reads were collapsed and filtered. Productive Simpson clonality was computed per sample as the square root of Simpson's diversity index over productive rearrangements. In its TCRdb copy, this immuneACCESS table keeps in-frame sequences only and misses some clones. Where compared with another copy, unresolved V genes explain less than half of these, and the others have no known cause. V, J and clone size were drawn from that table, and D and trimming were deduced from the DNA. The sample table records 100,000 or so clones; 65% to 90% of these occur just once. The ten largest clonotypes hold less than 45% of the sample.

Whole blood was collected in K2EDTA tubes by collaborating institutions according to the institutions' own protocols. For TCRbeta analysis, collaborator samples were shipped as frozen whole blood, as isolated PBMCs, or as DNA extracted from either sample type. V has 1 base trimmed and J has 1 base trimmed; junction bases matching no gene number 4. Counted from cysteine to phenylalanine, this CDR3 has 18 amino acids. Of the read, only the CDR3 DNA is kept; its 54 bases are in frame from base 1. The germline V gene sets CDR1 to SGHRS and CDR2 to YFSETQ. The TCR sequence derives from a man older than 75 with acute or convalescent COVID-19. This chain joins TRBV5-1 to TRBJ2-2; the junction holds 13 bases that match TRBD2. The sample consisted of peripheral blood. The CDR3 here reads CASSLRTSGSGNTGELFF. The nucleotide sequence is TGCGCCAGCAGCTTGAGGACTAGCGGGAGCGGGAACACCGGGGAGCTGTTTTTT.